The T cell receptor (beta chain) under discussion was sequenced for a study of shared clonotypes between healthy human individuals. Study summary: Plates per donor: three CD4 naive, three CD4 memory, two CD8 naive, one CD8 memory.

Measured with immunoSEQ multiplex PCR; TCRdb has only the in-frame clones, and not every one. The sample has around 1,900,000 clones, around 93% seen once. J gave up 2 bases and V 0 bases, and 23 bases lay outside the gene matches. The CDR3 consists of 22 residues. Germline V gene lookup returns CDR1 SGHVS and CDR2 FNYEAQ. CD8 cells regarded as naive lacked CD45RO, were positively chosen for CCR7, and omitted terminally differentiated effector memory CD45RA+ cells. The origin of this receptor is a man younger than 30 in good health. Some clones in this sample may be carry-over from other donors' samples. The chain couples TRBV7-6 to TRBJ1-1, with 8 bases identical to TRBD1. The sample comprised naive CD8+ T cells from PBMCs. The CDR3 spells CASSLAPTRQGARTPFNTEAFF. CDR3 nucleotides: TGTGCCAGCAGCTTAGCCCCCACGCGGCAGGGGGCGAGGACTCCCTTCAACACTGAAGCTTTCTTT.